The text below deals with one T cell receptor (beta chain). What it binds is unknown. TCRdb reanalyzed the 5' RACE reads and collapses them to one entry per CDR3 protein, without DNA. This listing includes approximately 340,000 distinct CDR3 sequences. This specimen belongs to a study of monozygotic twins with inflammatory bowel disease. Study results and limitations: Among the T cells, different subtypes could not be distinguished. IBD patients displayed reduced TCRbeta diversity (inverse Simpson) when set against healthy co-twins.

The authors drew approximately 2.3 ml of blood from each donor. The clonotype was recovered from a human donor with ulcerative colitis or Crohn's disease, or a healthy co-twin of an affected twin (not recorded which). The sample consisted of blood.

The CDR3 sequence: CASSSDREDYNEQFF. This chain links TRBV11-3 with TRBJ2-1; TCRdb picks TRBD1, but there is no DNA to check that call. The germline V gene encodes CDR1 SGHNT and CDR2 YENEEA. The CDR3 consists of 15 residues.